This T cell receptor (beta chain) came from a study of T cell responses to AZD1222 COVID-19 vaccine listed by TCRdb under 2021. For the wider study: Because spike-specific TCR depth and breadth did not differ between the two schedules, AZD1222 recipients who got a second dose at roughly 4 weeks were pooled with those who got a second dose at roughly 12 weeks. A total of 233 trial participants underwent TCR sequencing, of whom about 210 had received two doses of AZD1222 and roughly 26 had received two doses of the MenACWY control vaccine. Trial participants were enrolled by age into 18-55, 56-69 and 70-plus year subgroups, with roughly 160, 29 and 62 TCR-sequenced participants respectively. Broad study findings and their caveats: In the small 56-69-year group, the increase in depth fell short of significance, most likely because of low power. CD4 TCRs associated with the vaccine covered the entire spike protein, and the dominant responses were in regions 160-218 and 743-854. Epitopes outside the regions mutated in the B.1.351 and B.1.1.7 variants were reportedly recognized by nearly half of the unique spike-specific TCRs. Spike-specific TCR breadth and depth rose significantly after two AZD1222 doses compared with day 0 and with MenACWY recipients. Participants were mostly white British and included more females than males, and it was suggested by the authors that clonal diversity may have been underestimated. Because no samples from the day 14 peak response were available, repertoires could be characterized only after the peak T cell response. Conclusions about previously exposed vaccinees are limited because only five to seven AZD1222 recipients were SARS-CoV-2 seropositive at baseline.

The CDR3 regions of human TCRbeta chains were subjected to immunosequencing. Under the source paper's analysis protocol: Repertoire TCRs were checked for matches against a reference library of SARS-CoV-2-specific TCRs that had been generated using the MIRA antigen-specificity platform. Breadth meant the fraction of unique TCRs that were SARS-CoV-2-associated, whereas depth meant the fraction of total T cells that were SARS-CoV-2-associated. Using the MIRA data, each spike-specific TCR was mapped to the spike region that the TCR reacts to and placed in a CD4 or CD8 class. Log10-transformed breadth and depth values were compared by one-way ANOVA with Sidak's multiple comparisons tests. The table was pulled from immuneACCESS by TCRdb, which kept in-frame rearrangements only. Such tables lose some clones; where checked, under half of the loss comes from unresolved V genes, and the rest has no known cause. That table furnishes V, J and clone size, whereas the DNA furnished D and trimming. In all, the sample holds about 150,000 clones, and around 87% of those were seen once. The leading ten clones occupy approximately 2.5% of the sample.

Interpreted using the paper, the time point label stands for: baseline before first vaccination. Vaccinee samples came from UK trials COV001 and COV002, including a single-blind randomized controlled phase 2/3 trial of AZD1222 (ChAdOx1 nCoV-19) in healthy adults. For TCRbeta chain sequencing, PBMC samples were collected from trial participants at day 0 and at day 28 after the second dose. This clone was counted once. Its antigen is not yet known. No much larger clone exists at a distance of one base, and base qualities are not known. This TCR came from an adult in good health. The input for sequencing was peripheral blood, taken on day 0 of AZD1222 vaccination.

The DNA reads as follows: TGCGCCAGCAGCTTGCTCGACGTAAGCTATGGCTACACCTTC. It codes for CASSLLDVSYGYTF. This receptor chain uses TRBV5-1 and TRBJ1-2; the D gene assignment is ambiguous. The CDR3, from cysteine to phenylalanine, totals 14 residues. Solely the CDR3 DNA is kept, with 42 bases framed from the first base. V is pared back by 1 base and J by 4 bases, with 11 bases lying between the germline termini. The germline V gene encodes CDR1 SGHRS and CDR2 YFSETQ.